This TCR beta chain is from a study of control samples from healthy donors and cancer patients. Germline lookup yields CDR1 MNHEY and CDR2 SVGAGI. The CDR3 covers 13 residues. The V end was cut by 0 bases, the J end by 0 bases, with 0 bases between. Only in-frame clones appear in the TCRdb table, and some are missing; sequencing was by immunoSEQ multiplex PCR. The table has some 95,000 clones, around 88% seen once; the top ten hold roughly 13%. This clone was picked up a small number of times. The sequenced sample consisted of blood. This sequence originates from a man in his thirties or forties in good health. The chain combines TRBV6-5 with TRBJ1-5; no reliable D call. The CDR3 DNA sequence: TGTGCCAGCAGTTACTCTAGCAATCAGCCCCAGCATTTT. Translated: CASSYSSNQPQHF.